Reported below is one T cell receptor beta chain. This clonotype occurred many times. Its specific antigen is unknown. Base qualities are not provided; no much larger clone lies one nucleotide away. The data belong to a study of spatial heterogeneity in lung cancer (dated by TCRdb to 2018 to 2020). About the investigation overall: Donors were some 67 patients with early-stage, untreated non-small cell lung cancer from the lung TRACERx cohort. Follow-up PBMC samples were sequenced whenever the samples were available, and the median time to follow-up was around 2 years after resection. In non-small cell lung cancer, the study quantitatively compared TCR alpha and beta repertoires across several tumor regions, matched nontumor lung, and blood. In the raw uncorrected reads, each unique combination of TCR and UMI appeared on average more than ten times. More beta-chain than alpha-chain transcripts were consistently detected, likely reflecting higher beta-chain transcript abundance. Nonsynonymous mutation counts, determined by whole-exome sequencing of tumor tissue, were related to features of the TCR repertoire. Both alpha and beta chains were TCR-sequenced in samples taken at surgery, namely 220 tumor regions, 64 matched nontumor lung samples and approximately 58 PBMC samples.

Library creation used 5' RACE. The run used a NextSeq 500. In the TCR library protocol, a unique molecular identifier was attached to each TCR cDNA molecule so that PCR and sequencing errors could be corrected. The paper's processing steps were these. TCR identification, UMI-based error correction and CDR3 extraction were all carried out with Decombinator tools. TCRs above a frequency of 2 per 1,000, corresponding to the top 1% of the tumor frequency distribution, were defined as expanded. Each repertoire was subsampled 100 times to 5,000 TCRs, after which Renyi diversity was computed with the R vegan package. To build CDR3 similarity networks, amino acid triplet string-kernel similarity was used, and CDR3s were connected when their pairwise similarity was above 0.82. TCRdb passed the public sequencing reads through fastp at Q25 and MiXCR, retaining productive beta sequences. Rows with one shared CDR3 protein collapse into an entry with the most common genes and DNA. The V and J calls reflect TCRdb's pipeline rather than the authors' work. The sample contains about 36,000 distinct CDR3 sequences, 6.5% to 9.5% of them found a single time. The leading ten clones occupy around 9.4% of the sample.

What the research found in general, with its limitations: Only roughly 15 patients were included in comparisons of baseline and follow-up blood repertoires. Ubiquitous expanded tumor TCRs showed up in blood more often at tumor resection than at routine follow-up. Additional single-cell paired TCR alpha and beta sequencing was considered necessary to confirm, at a functional level, the hypothesis that regional TCRs recognize regional mutations.

The time point label corresponds to: blood at routine non-recurrence follow-up after resection. For TCR sequencing, whole RNA was extracted from tumor and nontumor lung tissue, or from cryopreserved PBMC samples, and no cell sorting was done. Only patients with enough RNA available from two or more tumor regions were chosen for TCR sequencing. The TCR comes from a male donor with early-stage non-small cell lung cancer. The sample consisted of PBMCs, taken at follow-up.

DNA sequence: TGCAGTGCTATTGGGAGGGCGGACACTGAAGCTTTCTTT. Its product reads: CSAIGRADTEAFF. Rearrangement joined TRBV20-1 to TRBJ1-1; no D segment can be confidently identified. V and J lose 4 bases and 3 bases, and a span of 12 bases separates them. There are 13 amino acids in the CDR3, from cysteine to phenylalanine inclusive. Only the CDR3 DNA stays, 39 bases, in frame from base 1. CDR1 is given as DFQATT and CDR2 as SNEGSKA, both from the germline V gene (reference sequence).